The 29 T cell receptor beta chains below all came from one sample that was sequenced in a study of identical twins. TCRdb analysed the 5' RACE reads with MiXCR anew, one entry per CDR3 protein. The sample holds a few hundred thousand distinct CDR3 sequences, about 8.3% seen once. These data also formed part of another study, on yellow fever vaccine responses in identical twins.

Sequencing was done on a sample of CD8+ T cells sorted from blood. The source of these receptors is a woman younger than 35 in good health.

The chain combines TRBV11-1 with TRBJ1-1; D might be TRBD1 (5 bases). This CDR3 has 13 amino acids. The germline CDR1 and CDR2 sequences are SGHAT and FQDESV (reference sequence). The V gene lost 5 bases and the J gene lost 2 bases, with 9 bases spanning the gap. CDR3 nucleotides: TGTGCCAGCAGCGGGGGACGAAACACTGAAGCTTTCTTT. Amino acids: CASSGGRNTEAFF.

V gene TRBV5-5 combines with J gene TRBJ2-2, with D perhaps matching TRBD2 (5 bases). The CDR3 extends over 16 amino acids. Germline V lookup: CDR1 SGHKS, CDR2 YYEKEE (reference sequence). V lost 2 bases and J 6 bases, leaving 17 bases between the germline ends. CDR3 loop: CASSFREGGSAGELFF. In DNA, the CDR3 is TGTGCCAGCAGCTTTCGAGAGGGCGGGTCAGCCGGGGAGCTGTTTTTT. The variable domain in full, completed from reference TRBV5-5 and TRBJ2-2, reads DAGVTQSPTHLIKTRGQQVTLRCSPISGHKSVSWYQQVLGQGPQFIFQYYEKEERGRGNFPDRFSARQFPNYSSELNVNALLLGDSALYLCASSFREGGSAGELFFGEGSRLTVL.

This clonotype showed up many times. V is TRBV15 and J is TRBJ2-1; 7 nucleotides line up with TRBD2. Germline V lookup: CDR1 LNHNV, CDR2 YYDKDF (reference sequence). The V gene end was trimmed by 6 bases and the J gene end by 8 bases; junction bases not matched to a gene: 10. CDR3 size: 14 residues. CDR3 DNA: TGTGCCACCAGAGAGACGGGAGGTTTCTATGAGCAGTTCTTC. Translation: CATRETGGFYEQFF.

V usage is TRBV11-2 and J usage is TRBJ2-5, with TRBD1 as a possible D gene (6 bases). CDR1 and CDR2 (germline): SGHAT, FQNNGV. The CDR3 is made up of 14 amino acids. V gave up 5 bases and J gave up 5 bases, with 15 bases separating them. This CDR3 is CASSPSRGRETQYF. In DNA form, the CDR3 reads TGTGCCAGCAGCCCCAGCAGGGGAAGGGAGACCCAGTACTTC.

The DNA of the CDR3 is TGTGCCAGCAGCCATCTAGCGGGAGTTACAGATACGCAGTATTTT. Translated: CASSHLAGVTDTQYF. This chain uses TRBV7-9 with TRBJ2-3; TRBD2 matches at 10 bases. Germline V gives CDR1 SEHNR, CDR2 FQNEAQ (reference sequence). V was pared by 5 bases and J by 3 bases, with 5 bases of the junction left unmatched. The CDR3 loop spans 15 amino acids.

This clonotype was picked up a small number of times. J is TRBJ1-6 and V is TRBV15; no clear D. Trimming cost V 5 bases and J 2 bases, with 7 bases left between them. The CDR3 consists of 14 residues. Germline V gene sequence: CDR1 LNHNV, CDR2 YYDKDF (reference sequence). CDR3 coding DNA: TGTGCCACCAGCGAGGAGACCTATAATTCACCCCTCCACTTT. This translates into CATSEETYNSPLHF. The full variable domain, completed using reference TRBV15 and TRBJ1-6, is DAMVIQNPRYQVTQFGKPVTLSCSQTLNHNVMYWYQQKSSQAPKLLFHYYDKDFNNEADTPDNFQSRRPNTSFCFLDIRSPGLGDTAMYLCATSEETYNSPLHFGNGTRLTVT.

The chain employs TRBV25-1 and TRBJ1-2; D not resolved. Trimming took off 1 base at V and 0 bases at J, with 9 bases between the two ends. Per the germline V gene, CDR1 is MGHDK and CDR2 is SYGVNS. The CDR3 extends over 15 amino acids. The DNA for the CDR3 is TGTGCCAGCAGTGAATTGGCCGGATCTAACTATGGCTACACCTTC. Its protein is CASSELAGSNYGYTF.

This clonotype showed up many times. This chain connects TRBV12-3 or TRBV12-4 to TRBJ2-2; D may be TRBD1 (6 bases). The CDR3 contains 15 residues. Trimming left V 5 bases short and J 5 bases short, with 15 bases between. The CDR3 DNA follows: TGTGCCAGCAGTGAGACAGGACGAAAGACCGGGGAGCTGTTTTTT. Amino acids: CASSETGRKTGELFF.

This clonotype was seen at least ten times. This chain connects TRBV27 to TRBJ2-7; TRBD2 might be the D (6 bases). This CDR3 has 14 residues. Trimming stripped 2 bases from V and 0 bases from J, with 8 bases between. Looked up from germline, CDR1 is MNHEY and CDR2 is SMNVEV (reference sequence). DNA for the CDR3: TGTGCCAGCAGTTTAATGGGGGGCTCCTACGAGCAGTACTTC. Protein sequence: CASSLMGGSYEQYF.

This clonotype was counted at least ten times. The chain has TRBV5-1 and TRBJ2-1, with D hard to call. V was clipped by 0 bases and J by 5 bases, with 6 bases between them. Germline CDR1 SGHRS, CDR2 YFSETQ. The length of the CDR3 is 13 residues. This CDR3 is CASSLVFDNEQFF. The CDR3 nucleotides are TGCGCCAGCAGCTTGGTGTTCGACAATGAGCAGTTCTTC. The variable domain in full, with the rest retrieved from reference TRBV5-1 and TRBJ2-1, is KAGVTQTPRYLIKTRGQQVTLSCSPISGHRSVSWYQQTPGQGLQFLFEYFSETQRNKGNFPGRFSGRQFSNSRSEMNVSTLELGDSALYLCASSLVFDNEQFFGPGTRLTVL.

This CDR3 reads CASSYSERGREETQYF. The DNA of the CDR3 is TGTGCCAGCAGTTACTCGGAAAGGGGGCGAGAGGAGACCCAGTACTTC. The chain combines TRBV6-2 or TRBV6-3 with TRBJ2-5; 7 bases are shared with TRBD1. Losses at the gene ends were 0 bases for V and 5 bases for J; bases not matched to a gene: 9. The V gene's germline CDR1 is MNHEY and CDR2 SVGEGT. This CDR3 comprises 16 residues.

The genes are TRBV7-9 and TRBJ2-7; 13 positions match TRBD2. Looked up from germline, CDR1 is SEHNR and CDR2 is FQNEAQ (reference sequence). The length of the CDR3 is 16 residues. Germline trimming cut 5 bases from V and 0 bases from J; bases unmatched to any gene: 4. The CDR3 region is CASSGWTSGSSYEQYF. The CDR3 DNA follows: TGTGCCAGCAGCGGTTGGACTAGCGGGAGCTCCTACGAGCAGTACTTC.

The chain has TRBV29-1 and TRBJ1-1; D remains unclear. The CDR3 has 11 amino acids. The ends were cut back, 0 bases at V and 4 bases at J, with 3 bases in the middle. The germline V gene encodes CDR1 SQVTM and CDR2 ANQGSEA. The CDR3 DNA reads TGCAGCGTTGAAGATCTCACTGAAGCTTTCTTT. Encoded protein: CSVEDLTEAFF.

This clonotype was detected many times. The chain uses TRBV6-2 or TRBV6-3 and TRBJ1-6; weak D call: TRBD1 (5 bases). The CDR3 sequence is 13 residues long. CDR1 MNHEY and CDR2 SVGEGT come from the germline V gene. The V end was cut by 7 bases, the J end by 7 bases, with 11 bases between. The CDR3 bases are TGTGCCAGCACCGGGACTGAGAATTCACCCCTCCACTTT. Residues: CASTGTENSPLHF.

This clonotype was seen only a few times. The chain carries TRBV4-2 and TRBJ2-2; 11 bases agree with TRBD2. Per the germline V gene, CDR1 is LGHNA and CDR2 is YNFKEQ. The trim removed 3 bases at V and 4 bases at J, leaving 10 bases unmatched. The CDR3 runs to 18 residues. The CDR3 region is CASSQALGLAVFTGELFF. DNA of the CDR3: TGTGCCAGCAGCCAGGCTTTGGGACTAGCGGTTTTCACCGGGGAGCTGTTTTTT.

The chain is built from TRBV13 and TRBJ2-2; D tentatively fits TRBD1 or TRBD2 (5 bases each). The V end lost 1 base, the J end lost 4 bases, and 13 bases lay between the germline ends. The CDR3 consists of 16 residues. The germline V gene has CDR1 PRHDT and CDR2 FYEKMQ (reference sequence). Here the CDR3 reads CASSLVLGAITGELFF. The DNA for the CDR3 is TGTGCCAGCAGCTTAGTACTAGGGGCGATCACCGGGGAGCTGTTTTTT.

A note on this clonotype: It may be a read error: a sequence one base away is much more abundant. The gene calls are TRBV12-3 or TRBV12-4 and TRBJ2-5; possible D gene TRBD1, 5 bases. The CDR3 is made up of 13 amino acids. Trimming stripped 8 bases from V and 2 bases from J, with 12 bases between. This chain's CDR3 is CASGSQVQETQYF. CDR3 sequence (DNA): TGTGCCAGCGGTTCACAGGTTCAAGAGACCCAGTACTTC.

Ten or more counts support this clonotype. The chain recombines TRBV12-3 or TRBV12-4 with TRBJ1-4; D gene uncertain. Deletions cut 6 bases from V and 2 bases from J, with 16 bases between. The CDR3 runs to 16 residues. CDR3 in amino acids: CASSFTREHTNEKLFF. DNA of the CDR3: TGTGCCAGCAGCTTTACTCGAGAGCACACTAATGAAAAACTGTTTTTT.

This clonotype turned up a few times. This chain links TRBV4-3 with TRBJ2-3, with TRBD2 matching 8 bases. Germline lookup yields CDR1 LGHNA and CDR2 YSLEER. There are 16 residues in the CDR3. The J segment lost 5 bases and the V segment lost 0 bases, leaving 7 bases of the junction unmatched. DNA of the CDR3: TGCGCCAGCAGCCAAGACGGGTCGGGAGGGGAAGATACGCAGTATTTT. Protein: CASSQDGSGGEDTQYF.

The chain employs TRBV28 and TRBJ1-6; a weak D match, TRBD1 (5 bases). CDR3 size: 17 residues. Germline V CDR1 and CDR2: MDHEN, SYDVKM. V was pared by 4 bases and J by 2 bases, with 15 bases between. Here the CDR3 reads CASSSTAARPYNSPLHF. CDR3 in DNA: TGTGCCAGCAGTTCGACAGCCGCCAGACCCTATAATTCACCCCTCCACTTT.

This clonotype was observed at least ten times. CDR3 in DNA: TGTGCCAGCAGCCCAAGACTAGCGGGAGTGTTAAATGAGCAGTTCTTC. This encodes CASSPRLAGVLNEQFF. V and J are TRBV11-2 and TRBJ2-1; 12 bases match TRBD2. Germline assignment: CDR1 SGHAT and CDR2 FQNNGV. V shed 5 bases and J 7 bases; nucleotides not matched to a gene: 9. This CDR3 is 16 amino acids long.

The chain uses TRBV20-1 and TRBJ2-5; no clear D gene. In germline, CDR1 is DFQATT, CDR2 SNEGSKA (reference sequence). The CDR3 spans 13 residues. Trimming shortened V by 0 bases and J by 3 bases, and 8 bases separated the two germline ends. The chain's CDR3 is CSAREDNKETQYF. CDR3 coding DNA: TGCAGTGCTAGAGAAGACAACAAAGAGACCCAGTACTTC.

This clonotype was recorded many times. This rearrangement joins TRBV6-5 to TRBJ2-1; D gene ambiguous. Deletions cut 0 bases from V and 1 base from J, with 4 bases between. This CDR3 spans 14 amino acids. The V gene's germline CDR1 is MNHEY and CDR2 SVGAGI. CDR3 sequence (DNA): TGTGCCAGCAGTTACTCGTCTTCCTACAATGAGCAGTTCTTC. Amino acid sequence: CASSYSSSYNEQFF.

The chain couples TRBV6-2 or TRBV6-3 to TRBJ2-1, with a possible D match to TRBD1 (6 bases). Germline V gene lookup returns CDR1 MNHEY and CDR2 SVGEGT. The CDR3 is 13 residues long. The V and J ends lost 6 bases and 10 bases respectively, with 16 bases between them. CDR3 bases: TGTGCCAGCAGACCGGACAGTCAATTGGAGCAGTTCTTC. Encoded protein: CASRPDSQLEQFF.

This clonotype has ten or more counts. The chain combines TRBV20-1 with TRBJ1-1, with D perhaps matching TRBD1 (5 bases). The germline CDR1 and CDR2 sequences are DFQATT and SNEGSKA (reference sequence). The CDR3 spans 14 residues. The ends were cut back, 3 bases at V and 0 bases at J, with 11 bases in the middle. DNA of the CDR3: TGCAGTGCTAGGCGGGGGGAGGTGAACACTGAAGCTTTCTTT. Protein product: CSARRGEVNTEAFF.

There are a few counts of this clonotype. The J gene is TRBJ1-5, the V gene TRBV20-1; 7 nucleotides agree with TRBD1. Unmatched junction bases numbered 4, after V lost 0 bases and J lost 2 bases. The CDR3 consists of 15 residues. Germline CDR1 and CDR2: DFQATT and SNEGSKA (reference sequence). CDR3 residues: CSARDGQVGNQPQHF. DNA for the CDR3: TGCAGTGCTAGAGATGGACAGGTGGGCAATCAGCCCCAGCATTTT.

This clonotype appeared many times. The chain has TRBV5-5 and TRBJ2-7; D remains unclear. Trimming pared 0 bases from V and 5 bases from J, leaving 6 bases between. CDR1 is SGHKS and CDR2 is YYEKEE in the germline V gene (reference sequence). The length of the CDR3 is 12 residues. The CDR3 region is CASSLVSDEQYF. Here the CDR3 DNA reads TGTGCCAGCAGCTTGGTTTCCGACGAGCAGTACTTC.

The V call is TRBV6-4, the J call TRBJ2-3; a possible D gene is TRBD2 (7 bases). Between the trimmed V and J ends, which lost 2 bases and 3 bases, there was a span of 12 bases. The V gene's germline CDR1 is MRHNA and CDR2 SNTAGT. This CDR3 contains 15 residues. The DNA for the CDR3 is TGTGCCAGCAGTGACGGGGGCGGGGGAACAGATACGCAGTATTTT. Its translation: CASSDGGGGTDTQYF.

This clonotype was seen at least ten times. CDR3 loop: CASSQDWRDRGWEQYF. Written as DNA, the CDR3 is TGCGCCAGCAGCCAAGATTGGCGGGACAGGGGTTGGGAGCAGTACTTC. The chain links TRBV4-3 to TRBJ2-7, with 10 bases lining up with TRBD1. Germline V lookup: CDR1 LGHNA, CDR2 YSLEER. The CDR3 totals 16 residues. Unmatched junction bases numbered 9, after V lost 0 bases and J lost 7 bases.